This T cell receptor (beta chain) was sequenced for a study of low-dose radiotherapy and immunotherapy resistance in tumors. Study at large: Cohort 1 received 0.5 Gy per fraction every 2 weeks, totaling 6.5 Gy.

Time point of the sample: before trial treatment. TRAV- and TRBV-specific primers were used for first-strand cDNA, which covered alpha and beta chains. Using a constant-region primer together with a V-primer adapter, TCRs were subjected to 15 to 25 PCR cycles of amplification. Each CDR3 protein is one row after TCRdb ran MiXCR on the reads. Here the sample spans under 90,000 distinct CDR3 sequences, roughly 19% being singletons. Many counts were recorded for this clonotype. V lost 6 bases to trimming and J lost 4 bases; unmatched junction nucleotides: 4. CDR3 length equals 15 residues. Sequenced material: PBMCs, taken before treatment. The V and J genes are TRBV12-3 or TRBV12-4 and TRBJ2-2; 11 nucleotides align to TRBD1. This receptor was taken from a male donor with prostate cancer. CDR3 in amino acids: CASRRGTGGTGELFF. CDR3 nucleotides: TGTGCCAGCAGGCGGGGGACAGGGGGCACCGGGGAGCTGTTTTTT.